The present TCR beta chain was sequenced within a study of T cells in Graves' hyperthyroidism and ophthalmopathy (dated by TCRdb to the late 2010s). Regarding the study in general: Peripheral blood was sampled at the time of initial diagnosis, prior to any treatment. For training and testing, the 100 patients in the discovery cohort were randomly divided in a 7:3 ratio. TCR V-J signatures able to tell the groups apart were searched for in a discovery cohort of 95 or so patients, of whom more than 40 had Graves' ophthalmopathy and 55 to 65 had stable Graves' hyperthyroidism. Prospective prediction of ophthalmopathy was tested in an independent validation cohort of fewer than 20 hyperthyroidism patients and 15 to 17 patients who later progressed to ophthalmopathy. The study also compared thyroid tissue and blood T-cell repertoires from about 6 Graves' hyperthyroidism patients. According to the paper, TCR Vbeta CDR3 sequencing was carried out on 120 to 150 peripheral blood samples, which came from 40 to 45 ophthalmopathy, roughly 75 hyperthyroidism and about 17 progressor patients. After blood sampling, hyperthyroidism patients were treated with methimazole at a starting dose of 30 mg daily, and ophthalmopathy patients were treated with high-dose intravenous methylprednisolone. What the work shows at the level of the full study, not this receptor alone: In validation, the model predicted progression to ophthalmopathy a median of 6.5 months before onset, with about 70% sensitivity and about 72% specificity. Sample size was not statistically predetermined, and investigators were not blinded to group allocation. In cross-validation, a model built on a 13 V-J signature told ophthalmopathy apart from stable hyperthyroidism with 87.88% sensitivity and 81% to 82% specificity, and in testing the same model reached 80%/75%. Most expanded thyroid clonotypes (frequency above 0.001) were also found in blood, which suggests that blood repertoires may mirror thyroid immune responses.

Stable Graves' hyperthyroidism was defined as the absence of progression to ophthalmopathy over 18 months of follow-up. The hyperthyroidism patients were between 18 and 65 years old and newly diagnosed, with a disease duration of less than 2 months. Any patient with an uncontrolled infection, another autoimmune disease, pregnancy or lactation was excluded. Clinical symptoms, serum thyroxine and TRAb, thyroid ultrasound, and orbital computed tomography formed the basis for the diagnoses. PBMCs were isolated from approximately 10 ml of fresh peripheral blood by Ficoll-Paque density gradient centrifugation. Trizol reagent was used to extract total RNA, and RNA quality was then checked on an Agilent 2100 Bioanalyzer. The TCR beta CDR3 regions were amplified from the RNA transcripts. For the first round of RT-PCR on the TCR CDR3, the HTBI primer set was used together with the Qiagen OneStep RT-PCR kit. A second multiplex PCR round built the libraries, followed by size selection and purification. The libraries were sequenced on an Illumina HiSeq2000 using paired-end 100 bp reads. The paper's data handling went like this. SOAPnuke was used to process the raw data, throwing out any read that contained adapters or uncalled bases, had a mean Phred below 15, or lacked an exact constant-primer or identifier match. High-quality paired reads were merged using COPE v1.2.5, and each unique nucleotide sequence was defined as a clonotype. Clonotypes were aligned to IMGT TRBV, TRBD and TRBJ reference segments using MiTCR v1.1. Analysis was restricted to V-J combinations with a frequency above 0.0001, which covered roughly 99% of repertoires. The TCS score was defined as F50 (clonal expansion) divided by E x V (chaos), with BLOSUM62-based TCRdist calculated between CDR3 peptides within each V-J. Welch's t-statistics and random forest reduced around 550 V-J features to roughly 13, which were used in a naive Bayes classifier (R e1071). TCRdb reprocessing: public reads trimmed at Q25 with fastp, clones called with MiXCR, in-frame beta chains kept. CDR3 protein sequences are deduplicated, and each keeps its most common genes and DNA. The V and J calls and clone size come from TCRdb's table, not from the authors' own analysis. In all, the sample holds around 430,000 distinct CDR3 sequences, and 14% to 15% of those were seen once. Approximately 32% of the sample goes to the ten largest clones.

This clonotype was seen more than once but under ten times. The target of this receptor is not known. No base qualities exist here, and no much larger clone lies one base off it. Sample: blood. The TCR was taken from a woman in her thirties with Graves' hyperthyroidism.

The DNA sequence is TGTGCCAGCTCACCGACAGGGTGGAACTACAATGAGCAGTTCTTC. This gives the protein CASSPTGWNYNEQFF. This chain is built from TRBV18 and TRBJ2-1; TRBD1 lines up with 7 middle nucleotides. V is trimmed back by 3 bases and J by 3 bases, and the junction contains 5 bases that no gene match accounts for. CDR1 and CDR2 were assigned from the germline V gene as KGHSH and LQKENI. Its CDR3 holds 15 amino acids, cysteine through phenylalanine. CDR3 DNA is the only sequence kept; it has 45 bases, read in frame from the first base.